One TCR beta chain is described in this entry. TCRdb's copy holds only in-frame clones and misses some; the assay was immunoSEQ multiplex PCR. Found here are 25,000 or so clones, just under 95% of them singletons; the top ten hold roughly 4%. Germline values: CDR1 MNHEY, CDR2 SVGAGI. V was cut by 7 bases and J by 3 bases, with 16 bases left in between. The CDR3 contains 15 residues. These data belong to a study of blood T cell repertoires in COVID-19. The rearrangement uses TRBV6-5 and TRBJ2-1; D perhaps matches TRBD2 (5 bases). The sequence was collected from a human donor with active COVID-19. The donor label of this sample is uncertain. Material: peripheral blood. The DNA of the CDR3 is TGTGCCAGCACCTCGGTCGGGGTCTTCTACAATGAGCAGTTCTTC. Protein: CASTSVGVFYNEQFF.